This T cell receptor (beta chain) was recovered during a study of cytomegalovirus exposure and HLA in healthy donors. 13 Jbeta primers and 60 Vbeta primers were used for the PCR. The repertoire was sequenced with immunoSEQ multiplex PCR; TCRdb's copy has only in-frame clones and lacks some. The sample shows 110,000 to 150,000 clones, around 79% of them seen only once. Donors were nominally healthy when sampled, though unrecorded immune exposures were likely. Study-wide findings and caveats: Later analysis showed most CMV-associated TCR beta chains appearing HLA-restricted. There were some V segments, including TRBV6-2 and TRBV6-3, excluded as indistinguishable.

This clone was detected once. What it binds is not known. Trimming took 3 bases from V and 7 from J, leaving 7 bases between them. The CDR3 loop spans 13 amino acids. Germline values: CDR1 SGHAT, CDR2 FQNNGV. This receptor was obtained from a woman in her thirties in good health and CMV-seronegative. Sequenced sample: PBMCs. The gene calls are TRBV11-2 and TRBJ1-6; D is possibly TRBD1 (5 bases). The CDR3 region is CASSFGGNSPLHF. The CDR3 DNA follows: TGTGCCAGCAGCTTCGGGGGAAATTCACCCCTCCACTTT.